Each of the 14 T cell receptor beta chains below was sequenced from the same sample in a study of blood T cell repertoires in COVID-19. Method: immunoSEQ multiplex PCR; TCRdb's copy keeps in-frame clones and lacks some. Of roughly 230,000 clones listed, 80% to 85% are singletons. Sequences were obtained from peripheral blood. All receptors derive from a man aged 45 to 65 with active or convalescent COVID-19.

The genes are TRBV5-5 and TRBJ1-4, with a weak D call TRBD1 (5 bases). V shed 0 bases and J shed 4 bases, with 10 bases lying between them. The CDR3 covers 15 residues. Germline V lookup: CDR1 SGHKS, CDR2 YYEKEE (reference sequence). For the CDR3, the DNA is TGTGCCAGCAGCTTGGGGGACTCCTTTAATGAAAAACTGTTTTTT. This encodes CASSLGDSFNEKLFF.

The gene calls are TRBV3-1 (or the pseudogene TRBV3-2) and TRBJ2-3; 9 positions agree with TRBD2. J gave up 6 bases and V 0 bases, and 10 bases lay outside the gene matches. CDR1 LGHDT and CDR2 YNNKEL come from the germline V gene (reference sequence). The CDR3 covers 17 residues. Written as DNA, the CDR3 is TGTGCCAGCAGCCAAGATCCCCGCGGGGGGGCCTCCGATACGCAGTATTTT. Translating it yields CASSQDPRGGASDTQYF.

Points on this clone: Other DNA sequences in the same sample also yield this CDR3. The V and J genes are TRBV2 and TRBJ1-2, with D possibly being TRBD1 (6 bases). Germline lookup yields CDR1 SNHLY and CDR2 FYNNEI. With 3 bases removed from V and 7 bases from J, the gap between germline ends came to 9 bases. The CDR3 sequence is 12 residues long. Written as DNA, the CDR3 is TGTGCCAGCAGTGACCCCAGGGGTGGCTACACCTTC. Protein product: CASSDPRGGYTF.

The CDR3: CASSLFRGEKLFF. For the CDR3, the DNA is TGTGCCAGCAGCCTCTTCAGGGGTGAAAAACTGTTTTTT. This chain links TRBV6-5 with TRBJ1-4; possibly TRBD1 for D (6 bases). The germline CDR1 and CDR2 sequences are MNHEY and SVGAGI. The V end lost 6 bases, the J end lost 7 bases, and 12 bases lay between the germline ends. The CDR3 sequence is 13 residues long.

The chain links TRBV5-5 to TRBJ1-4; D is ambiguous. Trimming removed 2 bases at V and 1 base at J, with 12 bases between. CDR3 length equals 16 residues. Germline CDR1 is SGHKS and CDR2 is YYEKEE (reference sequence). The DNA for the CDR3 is TGTGCCAGCAGCTTTGGAGTGGGTGGAACTAATGAAAAACTGTTTTTT. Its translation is CASSFGVGGTNEKLFF.

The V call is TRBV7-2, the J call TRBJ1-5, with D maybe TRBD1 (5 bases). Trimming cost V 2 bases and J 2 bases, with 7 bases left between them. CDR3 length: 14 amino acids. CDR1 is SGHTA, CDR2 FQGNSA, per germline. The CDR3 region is CASSLIGGNQPQHF. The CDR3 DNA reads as TGTGCCAGCAGCTTAATAGGGGGCAATCAGCCCCAGCATTTT.

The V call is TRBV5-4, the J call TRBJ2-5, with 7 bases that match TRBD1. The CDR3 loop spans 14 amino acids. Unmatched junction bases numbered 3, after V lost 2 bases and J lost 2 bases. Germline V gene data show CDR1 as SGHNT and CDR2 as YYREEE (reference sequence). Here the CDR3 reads CASSFLQGQETQYF. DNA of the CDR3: TGTGCCAGCAGCTTCCTACAGGGGCAAGAGACCCAGTACTTC.

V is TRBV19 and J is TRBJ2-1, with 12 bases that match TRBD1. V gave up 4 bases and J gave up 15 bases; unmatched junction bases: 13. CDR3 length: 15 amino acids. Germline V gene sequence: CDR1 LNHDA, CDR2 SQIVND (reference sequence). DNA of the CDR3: TGTGCCAGTAGTAGTCCGGGACAGGGGGCGAGGGATCTGTTCTTC. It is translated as CASSSPGQGARDLFF.

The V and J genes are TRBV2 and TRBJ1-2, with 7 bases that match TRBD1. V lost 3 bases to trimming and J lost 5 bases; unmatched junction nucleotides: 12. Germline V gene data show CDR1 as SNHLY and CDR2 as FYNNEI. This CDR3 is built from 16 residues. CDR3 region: CASSDPGQPPSYGYTF. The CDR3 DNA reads TGTGCCAGCAGTGACCCGGGACAGCCCCCCTCTTATGGCTACACCTTC.

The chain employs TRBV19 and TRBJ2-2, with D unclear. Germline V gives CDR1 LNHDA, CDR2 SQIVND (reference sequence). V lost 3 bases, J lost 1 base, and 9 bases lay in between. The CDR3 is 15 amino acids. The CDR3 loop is CASSIATLNTGELFF. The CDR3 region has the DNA TGTGCCAGTAGTATTGCGACACTGAACACCGGGGAGCTGTTTTTT.

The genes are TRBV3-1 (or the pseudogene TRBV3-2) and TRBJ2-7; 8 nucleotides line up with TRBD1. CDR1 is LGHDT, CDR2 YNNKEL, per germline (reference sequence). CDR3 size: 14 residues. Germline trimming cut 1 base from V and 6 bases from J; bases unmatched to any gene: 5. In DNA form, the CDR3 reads TGTGCCAGCAGCCAAGTGGACAGGGTAAGCGAGCAGTACTTC. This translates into CASSQVDRVSEQYF.

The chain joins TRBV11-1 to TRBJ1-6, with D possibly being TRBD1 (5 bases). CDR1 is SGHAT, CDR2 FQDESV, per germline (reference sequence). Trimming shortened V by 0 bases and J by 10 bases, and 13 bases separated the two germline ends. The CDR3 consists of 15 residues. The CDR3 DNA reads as TGTGCCAGCAGCTTAGCGCGGGACCGGTCCTCACCCCTCCACTTT. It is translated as CASSLARDRSSPLHF.

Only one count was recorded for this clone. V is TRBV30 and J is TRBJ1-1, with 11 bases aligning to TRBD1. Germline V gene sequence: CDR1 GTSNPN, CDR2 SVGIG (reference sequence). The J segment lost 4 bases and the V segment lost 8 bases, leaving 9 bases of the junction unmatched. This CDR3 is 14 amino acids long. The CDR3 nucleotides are TGTGCCGGCCGGGACAGGGGGGAACGCACTGAAGCTTTCTTT. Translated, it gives CAGRDRGERTEAFF.

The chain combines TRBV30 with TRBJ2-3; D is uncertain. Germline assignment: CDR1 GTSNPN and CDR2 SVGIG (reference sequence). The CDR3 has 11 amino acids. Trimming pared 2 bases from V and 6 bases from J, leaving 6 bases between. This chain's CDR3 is CAWSPVDTQYF. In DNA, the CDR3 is TGTGCCTGGAGTCCCGTCGATACGCAGTATTTT.